This TCR beta chain was profiled in a study of blood T cell repertoires in COVID-19. Turning to the study itself: Acute and convalescent COVID-19 samples came from the United States, Italy and Spain. The analysed material was cDNA or gDNA that came from T cells, B-cell-depleted T cells, or PBMCs.

TCRdb keeps only in-frame clones here, not all; method: immunoSEQ multiplex PCR. The sample lists 270,000 or so clones, roughly 84% occurring once. The material sequenced was peripheral blood. The TCR was taken from a woman aged 18-35 years with acute or convalescent COVID-19.

The CDR3, as DNA: TGCGCCAGCAGCCAAGAAACGGCTAGCCATGAGCAGTTCTTC. Encoded protein: CASSQETASHEQFF. J is TRBJ2-1 and V is TRBV4-1; possibly TRBD2 for D (5 bases). V gave up 0 bases and J gave up 8 bases, with 11 bases separating them. Germline V gene data show CDR1 as MGHRA and CDR2 as YSYEKL. CDR3 size: 14 residues.